The 6 T cell receptor beta chains in this list originate from one sample, sequenced in a study of identical twins. TCRdb re-called the 5' RACE reads through MiXCR, storing one row per CDR3 protein. The sample gives roughly 1,500,000 distinct CDR3 sequences, around a third of which show up once; about 0.25% is in the top ten. Sequenced: cord blood. Source of these receptors: a newborn girl in good health.

V is TRBV13 and J is TRBJ1-1; possibly TRBD1 for D (5 bases). This CDR3 is built from 14 residues. CDR1 and CDR2 from the germline V gene are PRHDT and FYEKMQ (reference sequence). Trimming shortened V by 10 bases and J by 1 base, and 16 bases separated the two germline ends. CDR3 sequence (DNA): TGTGCCACTCGGCGGGGGGGGAGGAACACTGAAGCTTTCTTT. Translation: CATRRGGRNTEAFF.

A few counts support this clonotype. Its ends do not fully match the called genes, so a read error is possible. This chain connects TRBV6-1 to TRBJ2-7; no firm D call. The length of the CDR3 is 17 residues. Germline loops: CDR1 MNHNS, CDR2 SASEGT. The DNA of the CDR3 is TGTGCCTGCAGTGAAGGTTGGTGGGGTTCGGTTGGCTACGAGCAGTACTTC. This translates into CACSEGWWGSVGYEQYF.

A remark on this clonotype: A much larger clone lies a single base off, so this may be a read error. This chain uses TRBV29-1 with TRBJ2-1; 7 nucleotides align to TRBD1. Germline loops: CDR1 SQVTM, CDR2 ANQGSEA. The CDR3 contains 14 residues. The trim removed 3 bases at V and 10 bases at J, leaving 12 bases unmatched. The CDR3 DNA reads TGCAGCGTTGAGGGTAGGGGGCTTCCCTACGAGCAGTTCTTC. The encoded protein is CSVEGRGLPYEQFF.

This clonotype was seen a few times. CDR3 loop: CASSDTRGVRNQPQHF. As DNA, the CDR3 is TGTGCCAGCAGCGACACTAGGGGCGTGCGAAATCAGCCCCAGCATTTT. This chain joins TRBV6-1 and TRBJ1-5, with D possibly TRBD1 on 5 matching bases. V dropped 6 bases and J dropped 4 bases, with 19 bases sitting between them. Germline V lookup: CDR1 MNHNS, CDR2 SASEGT. The CDR3 is made up of 16 amino acids.

This clonotype was seen a handful of times. The rearrangement joins TRBV27 to TRBJ2-7; 11 nucleotides align to TRBD2. The CDR3 is 16 residues long. Germline loops: CDR1 MNHEY, CDR2 SMNVEV (reference sequence). The V segment lost 2 bases and the J segment 4 bases; nucleotides outside the gene matches: 7. Here the CDR3 DNA reads TGTGCCAGCAGTTTAAGGGGACTAGCGGTTACGTACGAGCAGTACTTC. As protein: CASSLRGLAVTYEQYF.

The chain carries TRBV4-1 and TRBJ1-2, with TRBD1 identical over 9 bases. With V trimmed by 0 bases and J by 2 bases, 1 base remained unmatched. The CDR3 is 15 residues long. The germline V gene encodes CDR1 MGHRA and CDR2 YSYEKL. CDR3 residues: CASSQEQGANYGYTF. The DNA for the CDR3 is TGCGCCAGCAGCCAAGAACAGGGGGCCAACTATGGCTACACCTTC.